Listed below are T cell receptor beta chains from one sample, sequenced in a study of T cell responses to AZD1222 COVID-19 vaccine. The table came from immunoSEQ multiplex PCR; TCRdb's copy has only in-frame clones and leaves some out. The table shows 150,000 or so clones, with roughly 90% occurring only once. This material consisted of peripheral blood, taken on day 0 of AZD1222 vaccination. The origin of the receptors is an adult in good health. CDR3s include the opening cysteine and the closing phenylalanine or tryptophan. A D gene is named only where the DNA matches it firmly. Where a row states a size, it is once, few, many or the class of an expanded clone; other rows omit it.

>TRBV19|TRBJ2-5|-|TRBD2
CASSMPSGIRGRETQYF
TGTGCCAGTAGTATGCCTAGCGGGATACGGGGACGAGAGACCCAGTACTTC
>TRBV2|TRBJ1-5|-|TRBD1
CASSLDRASNQPQHF
TGTGCCAGCAGCCTCGACAGGGCTAGCAATCAGCCCCAGCATTTT
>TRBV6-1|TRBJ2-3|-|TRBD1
CASSETGGPDTQYF
TGTGCCAGCAGTGAGACAGGGGGGCCAGATACGCAGTATTTT
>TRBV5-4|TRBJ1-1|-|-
CASSLRADLEAFF
TGTGCCAGCAGCTTAAGGGCAGACCTCGAAGCTTTCTTT
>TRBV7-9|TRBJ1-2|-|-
CASSLIQGAVGGYTF
TGTGCCAGCAGCCTGATACAGGGAGCGGTAGGTGGCTACACCTTC
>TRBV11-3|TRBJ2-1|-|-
CASSLGGRQYNEQFF
TGTGCCAGCAGCTTAGGGGGGCGACAGTACAATGAGCAGTTCTTC
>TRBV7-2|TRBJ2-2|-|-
CASSFSGGRSGELFF
TGTGCCAGCAGCTTTTCCGGAGGTCGGAGCGGGGAGCTGTTTTTT
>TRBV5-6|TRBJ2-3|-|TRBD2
CASRISGGPGGTQYF
TGTGCCAGCAGGATTAGCGGGGGGCCGGGAGGGACGCAGTATTTT
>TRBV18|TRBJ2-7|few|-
CASSGVGLHYEQYF
TGTGCCAGCTCAGGGGTCGGCCTCCACTACGAGCAGTACTTC
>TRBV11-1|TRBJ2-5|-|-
CASSLARNRREETQYF
TGTGCCAGCAGCTTAGCCAGAAACAGAAGGGAGGAGACCCAGTACTTC
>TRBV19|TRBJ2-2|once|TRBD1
CASTRQGVDTGELFF
TGTGCCAGTACCAGACAGGGGGTTGACACCGGGGAGCTGTTTTTT
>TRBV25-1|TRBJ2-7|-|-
CASSEIGSEQYF
TGTGCCAGCAGTGAAATCGGCAGCGAGCAGTACTTC
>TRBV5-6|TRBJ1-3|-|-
CASSGGGASGNTIYF
TGTGCCAGCAGCGGAGGGGGGGCCTCTGGAAACACCATATATTTT
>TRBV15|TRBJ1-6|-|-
CATSNEGQSNSPLHF
TGTGCCACCAGCAACGAGGGACAAAGTAATTCACCCCTCCACTTT
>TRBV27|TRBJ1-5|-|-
CASRTVGGGSNQPQHF
TGTGCCAGCAGGACTGTAGGGGGTGGGAGCAATCAGCCCCAGCATTTT
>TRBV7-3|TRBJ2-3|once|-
CASSQGSDTQYF
TGTGCCAGCAGCCAAGGGTCAGATACGCAGTATTTT
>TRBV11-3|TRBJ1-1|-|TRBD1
CASSTGQQGDGEAFF
TGTGCCAGCAGCACCGGTCAACAGGGGGATGGTGAAGCTTTCTTT